This T cell receptor beta chain was sequenced in a study of T cell changes during pregnancy in multiple sclerosis. Some clones are missing from TCRdb's copy, which holds only in-frame ones; the method was immunoSEQ multiplex PCR. The sample yields tens of thousands of clones, over 90% seen once. This clone appeared a single time. The V segment lost 8 bases and the J segment 4 bases; nucleotides outside the gene matches: 9. CDR1 MDHEN and CDR2 SYDVKM come from the germline V gene. The CDR3 runs 15 residues. The chain recombines TRBV28 with TRBJ2-2; the match to TRBD2 covers 8 bases. Sequenced here: peripheral blood, sampled in the third trimester of pregnancy. The receptor was derived from a female donor with multiple sclerosis, enrolled in a pregnancy study. CDR3 DNA: TGTGCCAGCCGAACGGGGGGGGTCGGCACCGGGGAGCTGTTTTTT. Residues: CASRTGGVGTGELFF.